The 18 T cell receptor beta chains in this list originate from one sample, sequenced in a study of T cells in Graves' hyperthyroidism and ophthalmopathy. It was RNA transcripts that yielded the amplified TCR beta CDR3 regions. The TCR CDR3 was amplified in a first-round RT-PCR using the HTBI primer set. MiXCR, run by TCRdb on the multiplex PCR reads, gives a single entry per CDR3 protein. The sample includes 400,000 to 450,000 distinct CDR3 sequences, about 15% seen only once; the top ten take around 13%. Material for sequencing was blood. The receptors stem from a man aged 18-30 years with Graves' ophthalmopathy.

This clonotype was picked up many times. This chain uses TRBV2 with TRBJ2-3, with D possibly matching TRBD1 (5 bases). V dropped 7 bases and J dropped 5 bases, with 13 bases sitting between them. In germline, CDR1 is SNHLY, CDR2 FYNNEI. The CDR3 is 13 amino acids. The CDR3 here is CASTPQGLDTQYF. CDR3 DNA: TGTGCCAGCACTCCGCAGGGCTTAGATACGCAGTATTTT.

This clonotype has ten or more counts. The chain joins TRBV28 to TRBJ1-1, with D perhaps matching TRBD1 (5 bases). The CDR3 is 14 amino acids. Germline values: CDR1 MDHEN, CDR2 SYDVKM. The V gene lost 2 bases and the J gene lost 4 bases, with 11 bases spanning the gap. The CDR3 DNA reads TGTGCCAGCAGTTTACAGGGACGGATCACTGAAGCTTTCTTT. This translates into CASSLQGRITEAFF.

CDR3 nucleotides: TGTGCCAGCGGGTGGACAGGGGTTGGGGGCTACACCTTC. This gives the protein CASGWTGVGGYTF. V is TRBV27 and J is TRBJ1-2, with 9 bases lining up with TRBD1. Germline CDR1 reads MNHEY; CDR2 reads SMNVEV (reference sequence). V was clipped by 8 bases and J by 8 bases; unmatched bases: 9. The length of the CDR3 is 13 residues.

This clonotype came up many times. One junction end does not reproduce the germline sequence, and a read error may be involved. Here the CDR3 reads CASSLRSSGGSNEQYF. The CDR3, as DNA: TGCGCCAGCAGCTTGAGATCTAGCGGGGGCTCCAACGAGCAGTACTTC. J is TRBJ2-7 and V is TRBV5-1, with 10 bases fitting TRBD2. CDR3 length: 16 residues. Germline values: CDR1 SGHRS, CDR2 YFSETQ.

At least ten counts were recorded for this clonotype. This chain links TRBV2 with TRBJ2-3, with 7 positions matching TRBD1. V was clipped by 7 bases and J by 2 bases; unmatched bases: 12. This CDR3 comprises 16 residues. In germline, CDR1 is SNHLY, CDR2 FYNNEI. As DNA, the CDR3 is TGTGCCAGCAACAGGGGCACAGGGGCCCTCACAGATACGCAGTATTTT. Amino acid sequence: CASNRGTGALTDTQYF.

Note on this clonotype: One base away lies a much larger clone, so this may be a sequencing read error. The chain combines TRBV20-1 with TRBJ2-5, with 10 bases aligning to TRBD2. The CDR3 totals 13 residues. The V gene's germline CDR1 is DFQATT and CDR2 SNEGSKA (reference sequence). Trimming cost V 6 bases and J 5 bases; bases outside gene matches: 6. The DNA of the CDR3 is TGCAGTGCAGGAGCGGGGGGGGAGGAGACCCAGTACTTC. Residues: CSAGAGGEETQYF.

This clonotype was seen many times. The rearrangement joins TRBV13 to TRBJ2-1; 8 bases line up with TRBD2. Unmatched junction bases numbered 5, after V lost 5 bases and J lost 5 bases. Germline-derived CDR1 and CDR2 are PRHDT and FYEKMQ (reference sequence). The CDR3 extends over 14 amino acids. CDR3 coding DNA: TGTGCCAGCAGCGCAACTAGCGGAGACAATGAGCAGTTCTTC. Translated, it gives CASSATSGDNEQFF.

This CDR3 is CASSHRDREEKLFF. The CDR3 DNA sequence: TGTGCCAGCAGCCACCGGGACAGGGAAGAAAAACTGTTTTTT. The genes are TRBV11-3 and TRBJ1-4; 9 bases match TRBD1. Germline assignment: CDR1 SGHNT and CDR2 YENEEA. The CDR3 runs to 14 residues. Trimming at V came to 5 bases and at J to 8 bases, leaving 6 bases not matched to a gene.

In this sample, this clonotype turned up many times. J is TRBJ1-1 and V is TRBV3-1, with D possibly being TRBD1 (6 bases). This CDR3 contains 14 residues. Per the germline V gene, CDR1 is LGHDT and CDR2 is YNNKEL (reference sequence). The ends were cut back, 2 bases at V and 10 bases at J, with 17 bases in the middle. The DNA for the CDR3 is TGTGCCAGCAGCCAAATGGGGGGCCGGACAGCAGCTTTCTTT. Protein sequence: CASSQMGGRTAAFF.

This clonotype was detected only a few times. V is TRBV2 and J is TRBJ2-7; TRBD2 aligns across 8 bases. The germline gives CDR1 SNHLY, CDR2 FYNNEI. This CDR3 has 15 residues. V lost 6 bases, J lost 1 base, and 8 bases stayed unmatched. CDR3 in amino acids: CASSAIVAGSYEQYF. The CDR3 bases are TGTGCCAGCAGCGCTATTGTAGCGGGATCCTACGAGCAGTACTTC.

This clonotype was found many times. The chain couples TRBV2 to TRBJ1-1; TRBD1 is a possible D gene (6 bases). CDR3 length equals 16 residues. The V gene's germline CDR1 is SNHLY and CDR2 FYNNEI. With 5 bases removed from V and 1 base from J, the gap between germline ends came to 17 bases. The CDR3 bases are TGTGCCAGCAGTCACCGGACAGACCTGCCGAACACTGAAGCTTTCTTT. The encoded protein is CASSHRTDLPNTEAFF.

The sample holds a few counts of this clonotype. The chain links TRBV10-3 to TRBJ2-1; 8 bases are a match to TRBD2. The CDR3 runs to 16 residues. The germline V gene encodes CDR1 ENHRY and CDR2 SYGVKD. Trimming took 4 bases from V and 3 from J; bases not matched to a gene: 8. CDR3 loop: CAISGEEREFYNEQFF. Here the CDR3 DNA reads TGTGCCATCAGTGGAGAGGAGCGGGAGTTCTACAATGAGCAGTTCTTC.

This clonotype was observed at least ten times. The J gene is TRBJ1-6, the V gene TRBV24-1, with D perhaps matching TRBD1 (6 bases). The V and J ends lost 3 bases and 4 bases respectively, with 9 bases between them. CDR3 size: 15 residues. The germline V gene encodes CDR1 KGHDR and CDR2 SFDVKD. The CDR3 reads CATSDGTSYNSPLHF. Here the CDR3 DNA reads TGTGCCACCAGTGATGGGACATCGTATAATTCACCCCTCCACTTT.

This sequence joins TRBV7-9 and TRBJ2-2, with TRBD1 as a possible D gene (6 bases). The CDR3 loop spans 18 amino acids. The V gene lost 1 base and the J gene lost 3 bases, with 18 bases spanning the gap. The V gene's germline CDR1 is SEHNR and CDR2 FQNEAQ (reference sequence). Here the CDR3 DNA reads TGTGCCAGCAGCTTAGGCGCCGCTTGGGGACAACACACCGGGGAGCTGTTTTTT. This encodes CASSLGAAWGQHTGELFF.

DNA of the CDR3: TGTGCCAGCAGTTTAGGGCAGAACAATCAGCCCCAGCATTTT. This encodes CASSLGQNNQPQHF. V usage is TRBV27 and J usage is TRBJ1-5; D is uncertain. The V gene's germline CDR1 is MNHEY and CDR2 SMNVEV (reference sequence). This CDR3 is 14 amino acids long. V lost 2 bases and J 3 bases, leaving 8 bases between the germline ends.

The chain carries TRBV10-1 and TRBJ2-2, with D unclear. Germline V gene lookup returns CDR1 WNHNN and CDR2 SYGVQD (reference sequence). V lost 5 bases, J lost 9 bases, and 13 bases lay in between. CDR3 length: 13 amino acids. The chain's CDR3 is CASSFLDGWELFF. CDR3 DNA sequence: TGCGCCAGCAGTTTTTTGGATGGCTGGGAGCTGTTTTTT.

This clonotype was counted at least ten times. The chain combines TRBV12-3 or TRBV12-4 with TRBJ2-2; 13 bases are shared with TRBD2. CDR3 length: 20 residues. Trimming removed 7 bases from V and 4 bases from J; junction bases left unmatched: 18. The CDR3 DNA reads TGTGCCAGCACCCCTGTTCGACTAGCGGGGGGACCGGGGGGCACCGGGGAGCTGTTTTTT. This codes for CASTPVRLAGGPGGTGELFF.

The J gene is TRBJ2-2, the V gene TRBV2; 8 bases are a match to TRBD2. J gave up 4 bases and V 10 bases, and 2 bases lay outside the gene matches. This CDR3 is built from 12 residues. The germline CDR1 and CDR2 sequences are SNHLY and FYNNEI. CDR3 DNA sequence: TGTGCCACCCGGGGGGGCACCGGGGAGCTGTTTTTT. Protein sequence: CATRGGTGELFF.